This T cell receptor (beta chain) was identified during a study of blood T cell repertoires in COVID-19. Self-reported history from a screening survey and questionnaire set each donor's cohort. In the original workflow: Amplification from reference gene primers served as the basis for estimated nucleated cell counts. The protocol was immunoSEQ multiplex PCR, while the TCRdb copy is restricted to in-frame clones and leaves out a portion. D and trimming were read from the DNA, whereas the V and J calls and clone size are those reported in that table. The table has around 250,000 clones, roughly 85% seen once; the top ten hold approximately 9.6%. Germline CDR1 reads SGHRS; CDR2 reads YFSETQ. With 4 bases removed from V and 0 bases from J, the gap between germline ends came to 11 bases. This CDR3 spans 15 amino acids.

The chain is built from TRBV5-1 and TRBJ2-1; no definite D call. Sequences were obtained from PBMCs or T cells enriched from blood (not recorded which). This TCR derives from a woman aged 45 to 65 with acute COVID-19. For the CDR3, the DNA is TGCGCCAGCAGCCCGCCTGCGAGCTCCTACAATGAGCAGTTCTTC. Translation gives CASSPPASSYNEQFF. Complete variable domain (other parts from reference TRBV5-1 and TRBJ2-1): KAGVTQTPRYLIKTRGQQVTLSCSPISGHRSVSWYQQTPGQGLQFLFEYFSETQRNKGNFPGRFSGRQFSNSRSEMNVSTLELGDSALYLCASSPPASSYNEQFFGPGTRLTVL.